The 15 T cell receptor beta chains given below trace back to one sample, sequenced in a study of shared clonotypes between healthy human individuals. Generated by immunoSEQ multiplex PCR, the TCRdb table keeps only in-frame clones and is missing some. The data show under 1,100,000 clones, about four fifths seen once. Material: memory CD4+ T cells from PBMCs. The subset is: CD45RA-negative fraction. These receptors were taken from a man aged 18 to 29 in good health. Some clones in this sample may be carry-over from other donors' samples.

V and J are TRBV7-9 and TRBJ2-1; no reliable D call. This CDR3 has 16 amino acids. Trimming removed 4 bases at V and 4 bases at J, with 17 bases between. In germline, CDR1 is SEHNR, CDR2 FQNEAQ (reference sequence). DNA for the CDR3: TGTGCCAGCAGCTCTACTTCCTCGACGGAGTACAATGAGCAGTTCTTC. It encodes CASSSTSSTEYNEQFF. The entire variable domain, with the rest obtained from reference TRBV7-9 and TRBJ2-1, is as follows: DTGVSQNPRHKITKRGQNVTFRCDPISEHNRLYWYRQTLGQGPEFLTYFQNEAQLEKSRLLSDRFSAERPKGSFSTLEIQRTEQGDSAMYLCASSSTSSTEYNEQFFGPGTRLTVL.

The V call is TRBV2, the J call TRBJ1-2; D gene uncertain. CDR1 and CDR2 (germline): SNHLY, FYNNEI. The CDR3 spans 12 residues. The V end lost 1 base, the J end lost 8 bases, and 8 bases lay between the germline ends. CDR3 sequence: CASSEGQRGYTF. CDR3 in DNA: TGTGCCAGCAGTGAAGGCCAAAGGGGCTACACCTTC.

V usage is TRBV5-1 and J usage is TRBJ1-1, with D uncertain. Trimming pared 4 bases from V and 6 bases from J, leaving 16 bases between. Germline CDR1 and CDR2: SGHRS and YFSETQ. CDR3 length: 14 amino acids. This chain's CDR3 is CASSPTSTDPEAFF. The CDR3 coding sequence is TGCGCCAGCAGCCCCACCTCGACGGACCCTGAAGCTTTCTTT.

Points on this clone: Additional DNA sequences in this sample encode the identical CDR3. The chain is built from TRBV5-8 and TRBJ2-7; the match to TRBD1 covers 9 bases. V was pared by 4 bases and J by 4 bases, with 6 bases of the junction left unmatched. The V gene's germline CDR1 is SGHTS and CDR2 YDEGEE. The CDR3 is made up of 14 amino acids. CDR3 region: CASSLGTGRYEQYF. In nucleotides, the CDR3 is TGTGCCAGCAGCCTGGGGACAGGGAGGTACGAGCAGTACTTC.

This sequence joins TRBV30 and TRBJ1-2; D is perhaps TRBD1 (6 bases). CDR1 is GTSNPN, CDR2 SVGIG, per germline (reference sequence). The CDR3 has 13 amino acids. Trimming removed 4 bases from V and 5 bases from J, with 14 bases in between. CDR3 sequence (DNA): TGTGCCTGGAACGTTCGGACAGATTATGGCTACACCTTC. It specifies CAWNVRTDYGYTF.

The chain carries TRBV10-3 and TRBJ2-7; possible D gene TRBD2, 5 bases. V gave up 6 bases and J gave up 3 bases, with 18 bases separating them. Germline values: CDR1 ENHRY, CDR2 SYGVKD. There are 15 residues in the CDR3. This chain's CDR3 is CAIRCLAPIGYEQYF. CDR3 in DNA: TGTGCCATCAGATGTCTAGCCCCCATCGGCTACGAGCAGTACTTC.

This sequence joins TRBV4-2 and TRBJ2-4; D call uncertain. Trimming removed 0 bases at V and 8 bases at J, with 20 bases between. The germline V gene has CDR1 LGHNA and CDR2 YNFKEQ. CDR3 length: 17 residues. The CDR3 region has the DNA TGTGCCAGCAGCCAAGATAATTTCGGTCAGTTAGAGGACATTCAGTACTTC. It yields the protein CASSQDNFGQLEDIQYF.

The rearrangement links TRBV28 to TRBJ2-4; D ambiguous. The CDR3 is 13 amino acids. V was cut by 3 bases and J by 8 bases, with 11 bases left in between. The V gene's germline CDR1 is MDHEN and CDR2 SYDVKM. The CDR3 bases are TGTGCCAGCAGTTTGGGGTTTGGGGACATTCAGTACTTC. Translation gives CASSLGFGDIQYF.

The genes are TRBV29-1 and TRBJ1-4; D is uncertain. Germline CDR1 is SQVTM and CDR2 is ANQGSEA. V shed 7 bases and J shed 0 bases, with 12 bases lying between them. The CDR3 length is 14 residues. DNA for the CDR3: TGCAGCGCAGAAACAGAGACAACTAATGAAAAACTGTTTTTT. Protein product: CSAETETTNEKLFF.

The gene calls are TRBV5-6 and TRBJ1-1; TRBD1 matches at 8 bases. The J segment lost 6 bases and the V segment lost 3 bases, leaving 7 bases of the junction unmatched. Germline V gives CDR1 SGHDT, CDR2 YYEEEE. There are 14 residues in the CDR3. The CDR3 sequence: CASSSRTGTAEAFF. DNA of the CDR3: TGTGCCAGCAGCTCAAGGACAGGGACGGCTGAAGCTTTCTTT.

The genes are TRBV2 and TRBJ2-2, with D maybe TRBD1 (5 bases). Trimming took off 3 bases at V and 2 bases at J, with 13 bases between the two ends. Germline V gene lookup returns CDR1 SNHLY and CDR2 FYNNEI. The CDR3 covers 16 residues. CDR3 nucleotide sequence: TGTGCCAGCAGTGAGCCCAGGGCCGCCAACACCGGGGAGCTGTTTTTT. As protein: CASSEPRAANTGELFF.

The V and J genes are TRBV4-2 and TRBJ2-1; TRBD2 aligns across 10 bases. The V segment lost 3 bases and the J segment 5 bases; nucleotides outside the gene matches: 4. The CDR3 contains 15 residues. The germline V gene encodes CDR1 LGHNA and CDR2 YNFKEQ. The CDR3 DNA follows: TGTGCCAGCAGCCAGCTAGCGGGAGTAAACAATGAGCAGTTCTTC. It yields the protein CASSQLAGVNNEQFF.

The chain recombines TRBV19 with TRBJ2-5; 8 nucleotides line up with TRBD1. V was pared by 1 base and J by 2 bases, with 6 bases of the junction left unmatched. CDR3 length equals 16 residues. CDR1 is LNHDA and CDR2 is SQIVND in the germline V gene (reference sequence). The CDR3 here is CASSIGGTGYQETQYF. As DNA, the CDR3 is TGTGCCAGTAGTATAGGAGGGACAGGCTATCAAGAGACCCAGTACTTC.

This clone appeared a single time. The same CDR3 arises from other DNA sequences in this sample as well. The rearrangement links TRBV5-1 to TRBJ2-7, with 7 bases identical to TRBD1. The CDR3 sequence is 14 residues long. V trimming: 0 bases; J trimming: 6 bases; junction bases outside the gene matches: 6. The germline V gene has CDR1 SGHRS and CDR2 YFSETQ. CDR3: CASSLGQGGGEQYF. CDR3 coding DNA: TGCGCCAGCAGCTTGGGACAGGGCGGCGGCGAGCAGTACTTC.

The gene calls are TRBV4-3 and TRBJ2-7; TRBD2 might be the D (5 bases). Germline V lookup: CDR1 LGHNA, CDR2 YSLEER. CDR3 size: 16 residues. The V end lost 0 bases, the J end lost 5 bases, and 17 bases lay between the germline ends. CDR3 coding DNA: TGCGCCAGCAGCCAAGATTGGTTGGCTCCCGGGGACGAGCAGTACTTC. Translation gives CASSQDWLAPGDEQYF.